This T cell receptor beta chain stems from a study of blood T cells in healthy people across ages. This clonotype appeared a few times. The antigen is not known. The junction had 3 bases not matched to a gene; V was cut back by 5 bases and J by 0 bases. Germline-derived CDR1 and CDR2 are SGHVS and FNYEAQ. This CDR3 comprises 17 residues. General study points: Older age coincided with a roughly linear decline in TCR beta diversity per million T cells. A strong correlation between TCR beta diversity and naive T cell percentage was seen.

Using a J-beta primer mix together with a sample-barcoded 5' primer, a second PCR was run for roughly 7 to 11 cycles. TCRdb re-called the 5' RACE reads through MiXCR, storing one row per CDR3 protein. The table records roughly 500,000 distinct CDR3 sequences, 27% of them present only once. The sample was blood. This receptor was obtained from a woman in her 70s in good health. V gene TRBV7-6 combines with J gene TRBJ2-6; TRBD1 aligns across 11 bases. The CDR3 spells CASSLGQGVSGANVLTF. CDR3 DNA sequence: TGTGCCAGCAGCCTGGGACAGGGGGTCTCTGGGGCCAACGTCCTGACTTTC.